This entry concerns a single TCR beta chain. Its antigen is not identified. Scientists ran DNA taken from cultured CD4+ T cells through the Oncomine TCR Beta short-read assay for sequencing. CD4+ T cells were cultured, and genomic DNA was extracted from them. MiXCR, applied by TCRdb to the PCR reads, yields one record per CDR3 protein. The repertoire has roughly 11,000 distinct CDR3 sequences, about 42% of them found once; the top ten carry 25% to 30%. Trimming removed 3 bases from V and 0 bases from J, with 12 bases in between. The CDR3 contains 16 residues. Germline V gives CDR1 MNHEY, CDR2 SMNVEV (reference sequence). The data derive from a study of vaccination and CD4 T cells after COVID-19. Study-level findings and limits: Within convalescent individuals, 304 out of 307 vaccine-specific clones proved to be spike mono-reactive.

Treatment: roughly 10-day PBMC culture with coronavirus spike peptide pools or control peptides (ViraFEST assay). The V call is TRBV27, the J call TRBJ2-1; D gene ambiguous. The sequence came from a human donor who had recovered from COVID-19. Sequencing input: CD4+ T cells from blood, cultured in vitro. This CDR3 reads CASSFHGVISYNEQFF. The CDR3 DNA follows: TGTGCCAGCAGTTTCCATGGAGTGATCTCCTACAATGAGCAGTTCTTC.